The 21 T cell receptor beta chains listed next were all sequenced from one sample in a study of PD-1 blockade in classical Hodgkin lymphoma. All the patients suffered relapse after autologous stem cell transplantation, and brentuximab vedotin exposure differed. Sequenced by immunoSEQ multiplex PCR; TCRdb stores in-frame clones only, minus some. The sample lists some 15,000 clones; approximately 78% were seen once. The material was peripheral blood mononuclear cells (PBMCs), obtained before the second cycle of nivolumab. All receptors derive from a human donor with classical Hodgkin lymphoma.

V and J are TRBV7-2 and TRBJ2-2, with D perhaps matching TRBD1 (5 bases). V gave up 4 bases and J gave up 5 bases, with 14 bases separating them. The CDR3 extends over 15 amino acids. CDR1 and CDR2 (germline): SGHTA, FQGNSA. In nucleotides, the CDR3 is TGTGCCAGCAGCTACTATCCAGGGTGGACCGGGGAGCTGTTTTTT. It yields the protein CASSYYPGWTGELFF.

The rearrangement links TRBV29-1 to TRBJ1-3; D is unclear. This CDR3 has 11 residues. From germline, CDR1 is SQVTM and CDR2 ANQGSEA. Between the trimmed V and J ends, which lost 7 bases and 2 bases, there was a span of 6 bases. The CDR3 nucleotides are TGCAGCGCCGGGGCTGGAAACACCATATATTTT. As protein: CSAGAGNTIYF.

Here the CDR3 reads CASSIGMTGGAAKNIQYF. For the CDR3, the DNA is TGTGCCAGTAGTATAGGCATGACAGGGGGCGCAGCCAAAAACATTCAGTACTTC. The chain combines TRBV19 with TRBJ2-4; the match to TRBD1 covers 10 bases. CDR3 size: 18 residues. Germline loops: CDR1 LNHDA, CDR2 SQIVND (reference sequence). V lost 1 base to trimming and J lost 0 bases; unmatched junction nucleotides: 6.

This clone was detected only a few times. This chain uses TRBV11-2 with TRBJ1-2; tentative D call: TRBD1 (5 bases). V was pared by 6 bases and J by 8 bases, with 25 bases between. Germline V gene lookup returns CDR1 SGHAT and CDR2 FQNNGV. The CDR3 runs 16 residues. CDR3 DNA sequence: TGTGCCAGCAGGGTTGGAAATGTGGGGGGACGGGACGGCTACACCTTC. It encodes CASRVGNVGGRDGYTF.

V is TRBV19 and J is TRBJ2-1, with 11 bases that match TRBD2. Germline CDR1 and CDR2: LNHDA and SQIVND (reference sequence). The CDR3 is 17 residues long. Trimming cost V 0 bases and J 3 bases; bases outside gene matches: 4. DNA of the CDR3: TGTGCCAGTAGTATAGACTCTAGCGGGGGGATCTACAATGAGCAGTTCTTC. This codes for CASSIDSSGGIYNEQFF.

The chain has TRBV5-1 and TRBJ2-6, with D tentatively TRBD2 (5 bases). The CDR3 runs 17 residues. Trimming took 3 bases from V and 4 from J, leaving 17 bases between them. The germline V gene encodes CDR1 SGHRS and CDR2 YFSETQ. CDR3 sequence reads: CASSSGDTGSGANVLTF. The CDR3 DNA follows: TGCGCCAGCAGCTCCGGGGATACGGGGAGCGGGGCCAACGTCCTGACTTTC.

Here the CDR3 reads CASSYSGTGKQFF. The CDR3 nucleotides are TGTGCCAGCAGTTACTCGGGCACAGGGAAGCAGTTCTTC. The rearrangement uses TRBV6-5 and TRBJ2-1; possible D gene TRBD1, 6 bases. Trimming pared 0 bases from V and 11 bases from J, leaving 11 bases between. The CDR3 extends over 13 amino acids. The germline gives CDR1 MNHEY, CDR2 SVGAGI.

The CDR3 DNA reads as TGCAGCGTTGACCTAGCAGGTGATACGCAGTATTTT. Translation: CSVDLAGDTQYF. The chain links TRBV29-1 to TRBJ2-3; D perhaps matches TRBD2 (5 bases). The germline V gene encodes CDR1 SQVTM and CDR2 ANQGSEA. This CDR3 region has 12 residues. Trimming removed 3 bases at V and 6 bases at J, with 10 bases between.

This chain connects TRBV9 to TRBJ2-1; TRBD2 aligns across 10 bases. Germline V CDR1 and CDR2: SGDLS, YYNGEE. With V trimmed by 4 bases and J by 4 bases, 5 bases remained unmatched. This CDR3 contains 15 residues. This CDR3 is CASSSGLAVYNEQFF. CDR3 DNA sequence: TGTGCCAGCAGCTCAGGACTAGCGGTGTACAATGAGCAGTTCTTC.

The J gene is TRBJ2-3, the V gene TRBV11-2; 12 bases line up with TRBD2. With 2 bases clipped from V and 4 bases from J, the junction kept 1 base outside the gene matches. This CDR3 comprises 15 residues. Germline V gives CDR1 SGHAT, CDR2 FQNNGV. The CDR3 nucleotides read TGTGCCAGCAGCTTACTAGCGGGGGGGCCAGATACGCAGTATTTT. Translation gives CASSLLAGGPDTQYF.

DNA of the CDR3: TGTGCCAGCAGCTACCGCGGGGGAACTAACTCACCCCTCCACTTT. Translation gives CASSYRGGTNSPLHF. The chain combines TRBV7-6 with TRBJ1-6; D is perhaps TRBD1 (5 bases). V was trimmed by 4 bases and J by 10 bases, leaving 17 bases between them. This CDR3 contains 15 residues. In germline, CDR1 is SGHVS, CDR2 FNYEAQ.

The chain joins TRBV4-3 to TRBJ2-7; D is tentatively TRBD1 or TRBD2 (6 bases each). The V gene's germline CDR1 is LGHNA and CDR2 YSLEER. The CDR3 extends over 14 amino acids. Trimming stripped 4 bases from V and 6 bases from J, with 16 bases between. The CDR3 nucleotides read TGCGCCAGCAGCCCGGAGGGGGGCCGAGGCGAGCAGTACTTC. Its translation: CASSPEGGRGEQYF.

The gene calls are TRBV2 and TRBJ2-1; 8 bases match TRBD2. V trimming: 2 bases; J trimming: 7 bases; junction bases outside the gene matches: 7. Per germline, CDR1 SNHLY and CDR2 FYNNEI. The CDR3 is 15 residues long. The CDR3 reads CASSEMGLETNEQFF. CDR3 coding DNA: TGTGCCAGCAGTGAAATGGGACTAGAGACAAATGAGCAGTTCTTC.

The rearrangement joins TRBV19 to TRBJ1-6, with D possibly matching TRBD1 (5 bases). Germline assignment: CDR1 LNHDA and CDR2 SQIVND (reference sequence). V gave up 5 bases and J gave up 7 bases, with 12 bases separating them. There are 14 residues in the CDR3. The CDR3 DNA follows: TGTGCCAGTAGTCCAAGGGGTGGCAATTCACCCCTCCACTTT. It yields the protein CASSPRGGNSPLHF.

The chain couples TRBV12-2 to TRBJ1-2. TRBV12-2 is a known pseudogene. This CDR3 contains 17 residues. In DNA form, the CDR3 reads TGTGCAAGTCGCGATCGTTTCTTCCTGACGGGGGTGGATGGCTACACCTTC. This encodes CASRDRFFLTGVDGYTF.

V usage is TRBV10-3 and J usage is TRBJ2-3; 10 bases fit TRBD2. This CDR3 spans 15 amino acids. V lost 4 bases and J lost 6; bases outside the gene matches: 7. The germline V gene encodes CDR1 ENHRY and CDR2 SYGVKD. The CDR3 is CAISGGSGGLDTQYF. Written as DNA, the CDR3 is TGTGCCATCAGTGGGGGTAGCGGGGGGCTTGATACGCAGTATTTT.

This sequence joins TRBV27 and TRBJ1-2; weak D call: TRBD1 (6 bases). From germline, CDR1 is MNHEY and CDR2 SMNVEV (reference sequence). V dropped 2 bases and J dropped 7 bases, with 11 bases sitting between them. This CDR3 region has 13 residues. The CDR3 sequence: CASSLTGMIGYTF. The CDR3 DNA follows: TGTGCCAGCAGTTTAACAGGGATGATTGGCTACACCTTC.

This clone came up a few times. The CDR3 spells CASSPYLLASGELFF. DNA for the CDR3: TGTGCCAGCAGCCCCTACTTACTAGCGTCCGGGGAGCTGTTTTTT. The chain links TRBV7-2 to TRBJ2-2; 7 bases agree with TRBD2. The CDR3 is 15 amino acids. Unmatched junction bases numbered 9, after V lost 5 bases and J lost 6 bases. CDR1 and CDR2 from the germline V gene are SGHTA and FQGNSA.

The chain links TRBV5-1 to TRBJ2-7; a weak D match, TRBD2 (6 bases). V lost 0 bases, J lost 2 bases, and 9 bases lay in between. Germline values: CDR1 SGHRS, CDR2 YFSETQ. The CDR3 is made up of 14 amino acids. This chain's CDR3 is CASSLVGGTYEQYF. DNA for the CDR3: TGCGCCAGCAGCTTGGTCGGAGGGACCTACGAGCAGTACTTC. Filled out from reference TRBV5-1 and TRBJ2-7, the complete variable domain reads KAGVTQTPRYLIKTRGQQVTLSCSPISGHRSVSWYQQTPGQGLQFLFEYFSETQRNKGNFPGRFSGRQFSNSRSEMNVSTLELGDSALYLCASSLVGGTYEQYFGPGTRLTVT.

V gene TRBV6-1 combines with J gene TRBJ1-1; D unclear. This CDR3 contains 15 residues. V was shortened by 2 bases and J by 5 bases, with 15 bases between the two germline ends. CDR1 and CDR2 (germline): MNHNS, SASEGT. CDR3 protein: CASSEYGDSRTEAFF. CDR3 nucleotide sequence: TGTGCCAGCAGTGAATATGGGGATTCTAGGACTGAAGCTTTCTTT.

The gene calls are TRBV7-2 and TRBJ1-2, with 7 bases matching TRBD1. This CDR3 region has 13 residues. With V trimmed by 4 bases and J by 7 bases, 6 bases remained unmatched. Germline values: CDR1 SGHTA, CDR2 FQGNSA. CDR3 residues: CASSWKDRFGYTF. The CDR3, as DNA: TGTGCCAGCAGCTGGAAGGACAGGTTTGGCTACACCTTC.